This T cell receptor (beta chain) was sequenced during a study of blood T cell repertoires in COVID-19. As for the study in general: From the United States, Italy and Spain came samples of acute and convalescent COVID-19.

Authors' methods: Amplified reference gene primers provided the basis for estimating nucleated cell counts. Here immunoSEQ multiplex PCR was the method, and the copy in TCRdb shows in-frame clones only, minus some. That table supplies the V and J calls and clone size; D and trimming were determined from the DNA. Among about 150,000 clones listed, 80% to 90% were seen once. After removal of 0 bases from V and 7 bases from J, the junction contained 4 bases not matched to a gene. This CDR3 spans 14 amino acids. CDR1 SGHRS and CDR2 YFSETQ come from the germline V gene. This receptor was identified in a woman aged 60-75 years with COVID-19, enrolled during active disease. The chain uses TRBV5-1 and TRBJ2-7, with 10 bases identical to TRBD1. Sequenced sample: peripheral blood. The CDR3 nucleotides read TGCGCCAGCAGCTTGGGACAGGGGGCGCGAGAGCAGTACTTC. Amino acids: CASSLGQGAREQYF. The complete variable domain, with remaining parts taken from reference TRBV5-1 and TRBJ2-7, reads KAGVTQTPRYLIKTRGQQVTLSCSPISGHRSVSWYQQTPGQGLQFLFEYFSETQRNKGNFPGRFSGRQFSNSRSEMNVSTLELGDSALYLCASSLGQGAREQYFGPGTRLTVT.